The rows below give T cell receptor beta chains drawn from one sample of a study of blood T cell repertoires in COVID-19. Data came from immunoSEQ multiplex PCR; TCRdb stores just in-frame clones and leaves some out. Among 150,000 or so clones listed, over 80% were seen once. The sample comprised PBMCs or T cells enriched from blood (not recorded which). The source of these receptors is a man aged 65-85 years who had been exposed to COVID-19. Both conserved end residues are part of each CDR3. D genes are given only for firm matches. Expanded clones get a size class; other rows say once, few or many, or leave the size out.

clone_size	d_call	v_call	j_call	cdr3_aa	cdr3_nt
-	-	TRBV28	TRBJ1-2	CASKSSRHGYTF	TGTGCCAGCAAAAGCAGCAGGCATGGCTACACCTTC
-	-	TRBV28	TRBJ1-6	CAIAMGGSPLHF	TGTGCCATCGCTATGGGCGGGTCACCCCTCCACTTT
-	-	TRBV4-1	TRBJ1-1	CASSPSTRNTEAFF	TGCGCCAGCAGCCCCTCTACTAGGAACACTGAAGCTTTCTTT
-	TRBD2	TRBV7-2	TRBJ2-3	CASSPRVAGSFGDTQYF	TGTGCCAGCAGCCCCCGAGTAGCGGGCTCTTTTGGGGATACGCAGTATTTT
-	TRBD1	TRBV19	TRBJ1-1	CASSSQGVGTEAFF	TGTGCCAGTAGTTCCCAGGGGGTAGGAACTGAAGCTTTCTTT
-	TRBD1	TRBV3-1/TRBV3-2	TRBJ1-3	CASSTDRGFLNTIYF	TGTGCCAGCAGCACGGACAGGGGGTTTCTAAACACCATATATTTT
once	-	TRBV10-3	TRBJ2-7	CAIRSEVREQYF	TGTGCCATCCGTTCCGAGGTACGCGAGCAGTACTTC
-	-	TRBV7-2	TRBJ1-4	CASSSYRATNEKLFF	TGTGCCAGCAGCTCCTACAGGGCAACTAATGAAAAACTGTTTTTT
-	-	TRBV12-3/TRBV12-4	TRBJ1-2	CASSLNRQYGYTF	TGTGCCAGCAGTTTAAACCGCCAGTATGGCTACACCTTC
once	-	TRBV28	TRBJ2-2	CASSLYIGGKAGELFF	TGTGCCAGCAGTTTATATATCGGGGGAAAGGCCGGGGAGCTGTTTTTT
-	TRBD1	TRBV24-1	TRBJ2-1	CATSGVQGELDNEQFF	TGTGCCACCAGTGGCGTACAGGGGGAGTTGGACAATGAGCAGTTCTTC
-	TRBD1	TRBV7-8	TRBJ1-5	CASSLGGQGIFQPQHF	TGTGCCAGCAGCTTAGGAGGACAGGGGATCTTTCAGCCCCAGCATTTT
-	-	TRBV5-1	TRBJ2-1	CASSLSGGDEQFF	TGCGCCAGCAGCTTGTCAGGAGGAGATGAGCAGTTCTTC
-	-	TRBV7-2	TRBJ1-6	CASSGSYNSPLHF	TGTGCCAGCAGCGGCTCTTATAATTCACCCCTCCACTTT
-	-	TRBV29-1	TRBJ2-1	CSSGADSYNEQFF	TGCAGCTCTGGAGCTGACTCCTACAATGAGCAGTTCTTC
-	-	TRBV9	TRBJ1-2	CASSPRAGANYGYTF	TGTGCCAGCAGCCCACGGGCAGGGGCTAACTATGGCTACACCTTC
-	TRBD1	TRBV2	TRBJ2-1	CASSMGQGAREQFF	TGTGCCAGCAGCATGGGACAGGGGGCGCGTGAGCAGTTCTTC
-	TRBD2	TRBV18	TRBJ2-2	CASSAPSGTAGELFF	TGTGCCAGCTCAGCCCCTAGCGGGACGGCCGGGGAGCTGTTTTTT
-	TRBD1	TRBV28	TRBJ1-6	CASTLHRGTSPLHF	TGTGCCAGCACGTTACACAGGGGAACCTCACCCCTCCACTTT
-	TRBD2	TRBV7-2	TRBJ2-3	CASSPLAGGSTDTQYF	TGTGCCAGCAGCCCTCTAGCGGGGGGCAGCACAGATACGCAGTATTTT
-	-	TRBV28	TRBJ1-6	CASSSIPQTYNSPLHF	TGTGCCAGCAGTTCAATCCCACAGACATATAATTCACCCCTCCACTTT
-	-	TRBV5-1	TRBJ2-7	CASSWEPGYSYEQYF	TGCGCCAGCAGCTGGGAACCGGGGTACTCCTACGAGCAGTACTTC
-	TRBD2	TRBV4-2	TRBJ2-1	CASSQDRFGGGASGEQFF	TGTGCCAGCAGCCAAGATCGATTCGGCGGGGGGGCCTCAGGTGAGCAGTTCTTC
-	-	TRBV28	TRBJ1-2	CASGMAPPFYGYTF	TGTGCCAGCGGCATGGCACCACCGTTTTATGGCTACACCTTC
-	-	TRBV3-1/TRBV3-2	TRBJ1-2	CASSQDRVVGYGYTF	TGTGCCAGCAGCCAAGATCGGGTAGTTGGCTATGGCTACACCTTC
-	-	TRBV2	TRBJ1-2	CASSAGAGAPPNYGYTF	TGTGCCAGCAGTGCAGGTGCAGGGGCCCCCCCTAACTATGGCTACACCTTC
-	-	TRBV12-3/TRBV12-4	TRBJ2-2	CASSTYTGELFF	TGTGCCAGCAGTACATACACCGGGGAGCTGTTTTTT
once	TRBD1	TRBV10-3	TRBJ2-7	CAISADRGTYEQYF	TGTGCCATCAGCGCCGACAGGGGTACCTACGAGCAGTACTTC
once	-	TRBV28	TRBJ1-2	CASSLVKSVNYGYTF	TGTGCCAGCAGTTTAGTGAAGAGTGTTAACTATGGCTACACCTTC
-	TRBD1	TRBV4-3	TRBJ1-1	CASSQDQDRGWKKTRTEAFF	TGCGCCAGCAGCCAAGATCAGGACAGGGGGTGGAAAAAAACGAGAACTGAAGCTTTCTTT
once	TRBD1	TRBV29-1	TRBJ1-2	CSVEPLQGVNYGYTF	TGCAGCGTTGAGCCCTTACAGGGGGTAAACTATGGCTACACCTTC
-	-	TRBV7-9	TRBJ1-4	CASSLEGQRGEKLFF	TGTGCCAGCAGCTTAGAAGGGCAACGGGGGGAAAAACTGTTTTTT
-	-	TRBV7-9	TRBJ2-1	CASSSQGLGQFF	TGTGCCAGCAGCTCTCAGGGTTTAGGGCAGTTCTTC
-	TRBD2	TRBV6-5	TRBJ2-7	CASSWGGAGLYEQYF	TGTGCCAGCAGTTGGGGAGGAGCGGGACTTTACGAGCAGTACTTC
-	TRBD2	TRBV9	TRBJ2-1	CASSVNGRSNEQFF	TGTGCCAGCAGCGTCAACGGGAGGAGCAATGAGCAGTTCTTC
-	-	TRBV5-4	TRBJ1-2	CASSLGGGVRYYGYTF	TGTGCCAGCAGCTTGGGCGGGGGAGTACGCTACTATGGCTACACCTTC
-	TRBD1	TRBV24-1	TRBJ1-2	CATSQPSGQGDYGYTF	TGTGCCACCAGTCAACCCTCGGGACAGGGGGATTATGGCTACACCTTC
-	TRBD1	TRBV9	TRBJ2-3	CASSVGTGGSTDTQYF	TGTGCCAGCAGCGTAGGGACAGGAGGAAGCACAGATACGCAGTATTTT
-	-	TRBV12-3/TRBV12-4	TRBJ1-3	CGRVRRNTIYF	TGTGGCCGGGTGCGACGGAACACCATATATTTT
-	TRBD1	TRBV5-8	TRBJ1-5	CASSHGDRFNQPQHF	TGTGCCAGCAGCCATGGGGACAGATTCAACCAGCCCCAGCATTTT
-	-	TRBV4-2	TRBJ1-5	CASSSYSSNQPQHF	TGTGCCAGCAGCTCTTACAGCTCCAATCAGCCCCAGCATTTT
-	-	TRBV15	TRBJ2-5	CATSSGGVGTEQETQYF	TGTGCCACCAGCAGCGGGGGTGTGGGGACAGAGCAAGAGACCCAGTACTTC
-	-	TRBV19	TRBJ1-3	CASNVGRRISGNTIYF	TGTGCCAGTAATGTGGGCCGGCGAATCTCCGGAAACACCATATATTTT
-	TRBD2	TRBV6-2/TRBV6-3	TRBJ2-3	CASSYGREPTDTQYF	TGTGCCAGCAGTTATGGGCGGGAGCCCACAGATACGCAGTATTTT
-	TRBD1	TRBV18	TRBJ1-2	CASSPSQQGYSGYTF	TGTGCCAGCTCACCGTCCCAACAGGGGTATAGTGGCTACACCTTC